This TCR beta chain was captured by sequencing in a study of cytomegalovirus exposure and HLA in healthy donors. Study-level information: Genotyping showed 70% to 90% of 350 to 400 donors falling in the Caucasian-associated ancestry cluster. Study outcomes and limitations: Confirmation was obtained in vitro that a few CMV-associated chains are specific for CMV antigens.

Germline V lookup: CDR1 SNHLY, CDR2 FYNNEI. The V gene lost 6 bases and the J gene lost 5 bases, with 13 bases spanning the gap. The CDR3 sequence is 13 residues long. Note on this clone: Its antigen is unidentified.

The PCR ran on 60 Vbeta and 13 Jbeta primers. Profiled with immunoSEQ multiplex PCR; TCRdb holds only in-frame clones, not every one. The sample yields some 80,000 clones, roughly 80% seen once. This receptor was identified in a human donor in good health. Sequenced: PBMCs. This chain uses TRBV2 with TRBJ2-5, with D possibly being TRBD1 (6 bases). The CDR3 DNA reads as TGTGCCAGCAGCGGGGAGAGGGGGGAGACCCAGTACTTC. Protein: CASSGERGETQYF.